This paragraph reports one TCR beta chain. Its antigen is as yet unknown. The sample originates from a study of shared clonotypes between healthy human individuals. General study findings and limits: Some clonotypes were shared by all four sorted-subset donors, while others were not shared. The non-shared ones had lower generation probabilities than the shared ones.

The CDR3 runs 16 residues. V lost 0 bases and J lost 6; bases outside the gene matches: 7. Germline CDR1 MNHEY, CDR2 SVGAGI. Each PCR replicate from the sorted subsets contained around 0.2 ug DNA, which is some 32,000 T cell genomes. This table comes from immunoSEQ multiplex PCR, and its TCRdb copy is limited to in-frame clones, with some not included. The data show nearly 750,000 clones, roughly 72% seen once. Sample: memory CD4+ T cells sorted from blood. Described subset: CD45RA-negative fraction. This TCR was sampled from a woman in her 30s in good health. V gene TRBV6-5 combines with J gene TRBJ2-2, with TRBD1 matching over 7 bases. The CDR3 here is CASSYSYDRVAGELFF. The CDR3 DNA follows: TGTGCCAGCAGTTACTCGTATGACAGGGTCGCCGGGGAGCTGTTTTTT.